This T cell receptor (beta chain) was documented in a study of vaccination and CD4 T cells after COVID-19. About this clonotype: Its matching antigen is unknown.

CD4+ T cells that had been cultured provided DNA sequenced with the Oncomine TCR Beta short-read assay. MiXCR, applied by TCRdb to the PCR reads, yields one record per CDR3 protein. The table shows about 25,000 distinct CDR3 sequences, with around 66% occurring only once. J was trimmed by 8 bases and V by 10 bases; bases with no gene match: 9. The germline V gene encodes CDR1 LNHDA and CDR2 SQIVND (reference sequence). This CDR3 comprises 12 residues. Treatment in this sample: roughly ten-day PBMC culture with coronavirus spike peptide pools or control peptides (ViraFEST assay). The specimen comprised CD4+ T cells from blood, cultured in vitro, sampled after SARS-CoV-2 vaccination. The genes are TRBV19 and TRBJ1-2, with 8 bases identical to TRBD1. The TCR sequence derives from a human donor who received a COVID-19 vaccine. This CDR3 is CATAGQAGGYTF. CDR3 sequence (DNA): TGTGCCACCGCGGGACAGGCGGGAGGCTACACCTTC.